This paragraph covers one TCR beta chain sequence. Via MiXCR, TCRdb re-called the 5' RACE reads, giving one row per CDR3 protein. The data hold around 310,000 distinct CDR3 sequences, with roughly 3.5% observed a single time. The source of the sample is a study of T cells after yellow fever vaccination. This TCR was recovered from a man aged 18 to 30 who received the YFV17D yellow fever vaccine. Sequenced material: PBMCs, taken on the day of the yellow fever booster vaccination.

The CDR3 protein is CASMHTGSNEKLFF. CDR3 coding DNA: TGTGCCAGCATGCACACAGGATCTAATGAAAAACTGTTTTTT. The chain employs TRBV28 and TRBJ1-4; a possible D gene is TRBD1 (5 bases). Trimming cost V 7 bases and J 3 bases, with 12 bases left between them. This CDR3 contains 14 residues. Per the germline V gene, CDR1 is MDHEN and CDR2 is SYDVKM.